This entry concerns a single T cell receptor beta chain. Its antigen is currently unknown. The CDR3 contains 17 residues. Per the germline V gene, CDR1 is MGHDK and CDR2 is SYGVNS. Losses at the gene ends were 0 bases for V and 1 base for J; bases not matched to a gene: 7. This sample was included in a study of T cell repertoires in cytomegalovirus infection. TCRdb analysed the reads with MiXCR anew, one entry per CDR3 protein. The sample shows roughly 120,000 distinct CDR3 sequences, over 30% of them seen only once. The study's findings and limits: People with CMV and the relevant HLA were identified by cumulative public TCR beta family frequency.

The TCR was taken from a human donor in good health (CMV status not recorded). Some clones in this sample may be carry-over from other donors' samples. The sequencing here drew on CD8+ T cells from cultured PBMCs, taken from culture after CMV antigen stimulation. The chain couples TRBV25-1 to TRBJ2-5, with 8 bases identical to TRBD2. In nucleotides, the CDR3 is TGTGCCAGCAGTGAATATATTCGGGGGGGCGGCCAAGAGACCCAGTACTTC. Protein: CASSEYIRGGGQETQYF.